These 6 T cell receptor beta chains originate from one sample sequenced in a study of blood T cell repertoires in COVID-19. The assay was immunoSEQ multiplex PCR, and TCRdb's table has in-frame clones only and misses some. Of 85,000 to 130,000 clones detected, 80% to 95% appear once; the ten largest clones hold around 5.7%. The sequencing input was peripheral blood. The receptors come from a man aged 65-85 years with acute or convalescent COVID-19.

The CDR3 spells CASSLQGGGGAFF. CDR3 nucleotides: TGTGCCAGCAGTTTACAGGGGGGAGGTGGAGCTTTCTTT. V usage is TRBV27 and J usage is TRBJ1-1; TRBD1 agrees at 7 bases. CDR3 length equals 13 residues. Germline CDR1 and CDR2: MNHEY and SMNVEV (reference sequence). V shed 2 bases, J shed 10 bases, and the junction held 7 bases outside the gene matches.

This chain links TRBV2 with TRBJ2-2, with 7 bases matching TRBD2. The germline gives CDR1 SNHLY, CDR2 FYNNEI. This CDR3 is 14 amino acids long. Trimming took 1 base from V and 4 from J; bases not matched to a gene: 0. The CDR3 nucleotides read TGTGCCAGCAGTGAAGGACTAGCCACCGGGGAGCTGTTTTTT. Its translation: CASSEGLATGELFF.

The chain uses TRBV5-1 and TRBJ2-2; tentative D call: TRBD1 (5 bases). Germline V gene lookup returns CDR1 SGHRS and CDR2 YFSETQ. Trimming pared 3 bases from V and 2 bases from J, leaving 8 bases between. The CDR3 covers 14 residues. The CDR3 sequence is CASSSQGNTGELFF. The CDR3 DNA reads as TGCGCCAGCAGCTCTCAGGGTAACACCGGGGAGCTGTTTTTT.

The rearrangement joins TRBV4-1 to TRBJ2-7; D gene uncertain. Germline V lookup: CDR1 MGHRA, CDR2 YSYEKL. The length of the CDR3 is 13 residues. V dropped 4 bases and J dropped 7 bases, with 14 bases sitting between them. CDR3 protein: CASSPRHPWEQYF. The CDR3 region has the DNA TGCGCCAGCAGCCCCAGGCATCCGTGGGAGCAGTACTTC.

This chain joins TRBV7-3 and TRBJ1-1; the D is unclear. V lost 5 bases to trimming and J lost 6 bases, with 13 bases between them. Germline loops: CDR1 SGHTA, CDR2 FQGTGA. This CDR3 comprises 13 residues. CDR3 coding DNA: TGTGCCAGCAGCCCCGGATTGGGCGCTGAAGCTTTCTTT. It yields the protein CASSPGLGAEAFF.

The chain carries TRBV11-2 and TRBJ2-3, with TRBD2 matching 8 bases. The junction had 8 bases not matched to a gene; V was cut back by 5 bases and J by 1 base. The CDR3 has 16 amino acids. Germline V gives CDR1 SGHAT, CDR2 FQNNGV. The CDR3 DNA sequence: TGTGCCAGCAGCCTAAATAGCGGGATGGGCACAGATACGCAGTATTTT. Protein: CASSLNSGMGTDTQYF.